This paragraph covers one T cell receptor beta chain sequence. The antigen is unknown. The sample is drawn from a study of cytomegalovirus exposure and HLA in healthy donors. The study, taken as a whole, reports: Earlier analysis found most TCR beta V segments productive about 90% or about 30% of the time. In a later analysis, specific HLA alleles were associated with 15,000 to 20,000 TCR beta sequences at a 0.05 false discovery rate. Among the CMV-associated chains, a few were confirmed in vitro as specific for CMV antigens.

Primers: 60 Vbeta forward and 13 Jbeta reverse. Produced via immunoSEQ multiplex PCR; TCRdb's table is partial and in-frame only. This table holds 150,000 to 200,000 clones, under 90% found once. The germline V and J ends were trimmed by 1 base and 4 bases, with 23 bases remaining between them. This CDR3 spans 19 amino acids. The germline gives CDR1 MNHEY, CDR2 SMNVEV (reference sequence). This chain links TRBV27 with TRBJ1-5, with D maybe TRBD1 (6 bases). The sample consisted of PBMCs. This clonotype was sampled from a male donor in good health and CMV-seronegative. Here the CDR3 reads CASSLYPPGEGGMNQPQHF. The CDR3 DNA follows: TGTGCCAGCAGTTTATATCCCCCAGGGGAGGGTGGTATGAATCAGCCCCAGCATTTT.